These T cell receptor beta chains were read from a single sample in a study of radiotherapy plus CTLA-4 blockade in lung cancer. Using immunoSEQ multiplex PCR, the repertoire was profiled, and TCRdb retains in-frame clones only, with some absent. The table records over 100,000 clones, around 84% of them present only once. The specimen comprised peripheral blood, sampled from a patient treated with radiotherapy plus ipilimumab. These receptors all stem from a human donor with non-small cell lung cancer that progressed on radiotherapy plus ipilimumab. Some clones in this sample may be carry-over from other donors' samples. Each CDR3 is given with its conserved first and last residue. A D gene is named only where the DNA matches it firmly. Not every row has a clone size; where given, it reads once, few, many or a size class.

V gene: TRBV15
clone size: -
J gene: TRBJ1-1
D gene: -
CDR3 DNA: TGTGCCACCAGCAGAGGGGGTCCCGTCCATGAAGCTTTCTTT
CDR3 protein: CATSRGGPVHEAFF

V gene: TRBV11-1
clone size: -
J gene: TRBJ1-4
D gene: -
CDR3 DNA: TGTGCCAGCAGCCGTGGTCCACGGGAAAAACTGTTTTTT
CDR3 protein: CASSRGPREKLFF

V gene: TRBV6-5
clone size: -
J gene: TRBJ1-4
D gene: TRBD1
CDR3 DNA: TGTGCCAGCAGTACCGACAGGGCTTCTGAAAAACTGTTTTTT
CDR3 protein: CASSTDRASEKLFF

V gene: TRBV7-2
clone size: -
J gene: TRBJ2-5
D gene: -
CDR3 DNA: TGTGCCAGCAGCTTAGGGCAGGGCTGGGAGACCCAGTACTTC
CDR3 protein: CASSLGQGWETQYF

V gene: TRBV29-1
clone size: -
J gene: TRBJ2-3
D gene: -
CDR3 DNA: TGCAGCGTTGGGGGGACACGCACAGATACGCAGTATTTT
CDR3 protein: CSVGGTRTDTQYF

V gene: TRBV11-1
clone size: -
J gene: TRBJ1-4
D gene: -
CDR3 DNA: TGTGCCAGCAGCCGAGGGCTGAGTGAAAAACTGTTTTTT
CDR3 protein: CASSRGLSEKLFF

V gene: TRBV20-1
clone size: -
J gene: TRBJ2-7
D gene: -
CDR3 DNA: TGCAGTGCGAGTGGGACCGACGAGCAGTACTTC
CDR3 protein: CSASGTDEQYF

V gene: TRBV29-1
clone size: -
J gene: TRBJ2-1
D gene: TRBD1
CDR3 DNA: TGCAGCGTCCAGGGACAGCTGATCACCAATGAGCAGTTCTTC
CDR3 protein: CSVQGQLITNEQFF

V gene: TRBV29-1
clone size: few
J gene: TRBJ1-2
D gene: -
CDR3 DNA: TGCAGCGTGACCCCCGGGACCAATTATGGCTACACCTTC
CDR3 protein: CSVTPGTNYGYTF

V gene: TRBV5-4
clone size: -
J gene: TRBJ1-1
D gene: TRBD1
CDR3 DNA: TGTGCCAGCAGCTCTCAAGCCGGGACAGAAAACACTGAAGCTTTCTTT
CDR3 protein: CASSSQAGTENTEAFF

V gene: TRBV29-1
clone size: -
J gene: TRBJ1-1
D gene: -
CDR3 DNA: TGCAGCGTTGACGGTCAGGGAATAAGTGAAGCTTTCTTT
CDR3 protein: CSVDGQGISEAFF

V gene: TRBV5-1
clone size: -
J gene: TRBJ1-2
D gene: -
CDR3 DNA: TGCGCCAGCAGCTTCACGGGGAGAGCAGGGGAGCGCTATGGCTACACCTTC
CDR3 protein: CASSFTGRAGERYGYTF

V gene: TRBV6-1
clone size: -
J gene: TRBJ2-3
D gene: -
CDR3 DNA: TGTGCCAGCAGTGTAATGTGGGATACGCAGTATTTT
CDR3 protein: CASSVMWDTQYF